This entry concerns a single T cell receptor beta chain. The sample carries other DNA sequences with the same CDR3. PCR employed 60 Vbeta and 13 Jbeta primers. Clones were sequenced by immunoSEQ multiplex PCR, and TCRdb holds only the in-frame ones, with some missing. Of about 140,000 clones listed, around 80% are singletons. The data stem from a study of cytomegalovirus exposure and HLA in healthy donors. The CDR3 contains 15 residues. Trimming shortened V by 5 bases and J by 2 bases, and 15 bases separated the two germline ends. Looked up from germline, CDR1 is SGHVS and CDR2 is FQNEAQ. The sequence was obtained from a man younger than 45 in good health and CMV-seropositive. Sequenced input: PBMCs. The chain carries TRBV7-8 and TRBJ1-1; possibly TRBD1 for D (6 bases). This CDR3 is CASSPSGGPNTEAFF. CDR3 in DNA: TGTGCCAGCAGCCCTAGCGGGGGGCCAAACACTGAAGCTTTCTTT. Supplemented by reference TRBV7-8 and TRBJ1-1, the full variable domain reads GAGVSQSPRYKVAKRGQDVALRCDPISGHVSLFWYQQALGQGPEFLTYFQNEAQLDKSGLPSDRFFAERPEGSVSTLKIQRTQQEDSAVYLCASSPSGGPNTEAFFGQGTRLTVV.